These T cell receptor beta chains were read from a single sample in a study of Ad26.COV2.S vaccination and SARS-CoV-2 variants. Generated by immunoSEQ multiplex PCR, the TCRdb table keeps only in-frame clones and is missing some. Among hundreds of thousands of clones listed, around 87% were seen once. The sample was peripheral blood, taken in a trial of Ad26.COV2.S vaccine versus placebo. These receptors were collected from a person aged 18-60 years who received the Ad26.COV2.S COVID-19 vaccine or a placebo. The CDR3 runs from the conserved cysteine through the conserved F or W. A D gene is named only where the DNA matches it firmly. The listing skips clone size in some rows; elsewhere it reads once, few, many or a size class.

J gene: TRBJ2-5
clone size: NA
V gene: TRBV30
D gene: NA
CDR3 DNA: TGTGCCTGGAGTGTAGGGGGGGCCCAAGAGACCCAGTACTTC
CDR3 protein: CAWSVGGAQETQYF

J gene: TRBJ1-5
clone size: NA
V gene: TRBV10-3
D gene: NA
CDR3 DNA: TGTGCCATCAGTGAATTAGGCAGGGAGGAGAGTCAGCCCCAGCATTTT
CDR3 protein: CAISELGREESQPQHF

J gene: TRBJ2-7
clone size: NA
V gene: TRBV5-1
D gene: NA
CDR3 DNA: TGCGCCAGCAGCTTGGAACAGGGCATATCCTACGAGCAGTACTTC
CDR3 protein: CASSLEQGISYEQYF

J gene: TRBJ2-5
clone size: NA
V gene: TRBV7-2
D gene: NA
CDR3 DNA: TGTGCCAGCAGCCTTGGGCGGTACGAGACCCAGTACTTC
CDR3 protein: CASSLGRYETQYF

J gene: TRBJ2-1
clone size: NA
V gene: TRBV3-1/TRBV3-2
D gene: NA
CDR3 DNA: TGTGCCAGCAGCCTACCTGGGGGATACAATGAGCAGTTCTTC
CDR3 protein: CASSLPGGYNEQFF

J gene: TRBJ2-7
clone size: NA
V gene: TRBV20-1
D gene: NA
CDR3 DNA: TGCAGTGCTAGTATCCCCCCATGGAACGAGCAGTACTTC
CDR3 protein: CSASIPPWNEQYF

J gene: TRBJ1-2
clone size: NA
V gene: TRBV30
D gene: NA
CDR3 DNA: TGTGCCTGGAGTGCCGAGCCGGGCTACACCTTC
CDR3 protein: CAWSAEPGYTF

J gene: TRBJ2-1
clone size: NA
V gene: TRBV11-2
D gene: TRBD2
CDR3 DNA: TGTGCCAGCAGCTTAAGCGGGGGGCTCTCGCACAATGAGCAGTTCTTC
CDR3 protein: CASSLSGGLSHNEQFF

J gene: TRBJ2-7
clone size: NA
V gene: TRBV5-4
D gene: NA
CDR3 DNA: TGTGCCAGCAGCTTGATGGGGAGGTCGATTAGTGAGCAGTACTTC
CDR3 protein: CASSLMGRSISEQYF

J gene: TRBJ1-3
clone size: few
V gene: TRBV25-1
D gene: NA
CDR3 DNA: TGTGCCAGCAGTGAATTGACTGGTAACACCATATATTTT
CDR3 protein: CASSELTGNTIYF

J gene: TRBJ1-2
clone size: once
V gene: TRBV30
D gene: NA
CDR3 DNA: TGTGCCTGGAGTGGAACTAGGGGCTACACCTTC
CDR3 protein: CAWSGTRGYTF

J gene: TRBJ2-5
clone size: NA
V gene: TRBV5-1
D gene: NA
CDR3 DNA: TGCGCCAGCAGCTTGGCCCGTAGGACAGCCCAAGAGACCCAGTACTTC
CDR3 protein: CASSLARRTAQETQYF

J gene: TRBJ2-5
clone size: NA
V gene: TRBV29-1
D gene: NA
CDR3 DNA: TGCAGCGTTGGTCAGACTGCCCAAGAGACCCAGTACTTC
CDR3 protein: CSVGQTAQETQYF

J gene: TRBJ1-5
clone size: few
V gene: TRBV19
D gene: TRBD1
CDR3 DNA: TGTGCCAGTAGCGACTGGGGACAGAATAGCAATCAGCCCCAGCATTTT
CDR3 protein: CASSDWGQNSNQPQHF

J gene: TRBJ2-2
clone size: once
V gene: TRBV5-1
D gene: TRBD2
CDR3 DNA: TGCGCCAGCAGCCTCCGCCGGGGGGGGAACACCGGGGAGCTGTTTTTT
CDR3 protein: CASSLRRGGNTGELFF

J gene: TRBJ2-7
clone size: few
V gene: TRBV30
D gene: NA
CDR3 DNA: TGTGCCTGGAGTAATAGGAACGAGCAGTACTTC
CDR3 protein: CAWSNRNEQYF

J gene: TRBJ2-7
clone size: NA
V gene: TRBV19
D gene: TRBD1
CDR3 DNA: TGTGCCAGTAGTATTACGTCGGGACAGGGGATCTCCTACGAGCAGTACTTC
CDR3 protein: CASSITSGQGISYEQYF

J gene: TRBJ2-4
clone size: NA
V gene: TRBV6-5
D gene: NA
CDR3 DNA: TGTGCCAGCGCTACCAGTCCTACCTGGTACATTCAGTACTTC
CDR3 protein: CASATSPTWYIQYF

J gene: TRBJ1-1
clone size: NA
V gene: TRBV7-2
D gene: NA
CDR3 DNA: TGTGCCAGCAGCTTAGTAAGCCTGAACACTGAAGCTTTCTTT
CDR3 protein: CASSLVSLNTEAFF

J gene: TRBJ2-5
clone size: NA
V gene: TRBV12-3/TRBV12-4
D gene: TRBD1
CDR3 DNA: TGTGCCAGCTCGATGACAGGGGGAGAGACCCAGTACTTC
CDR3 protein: CASSMTGGETQYF

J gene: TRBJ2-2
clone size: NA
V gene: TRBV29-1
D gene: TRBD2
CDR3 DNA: TGCAGCGTTCGCACTCGGGGGGGTTCGGACACCGGGGAGCTGTTTTTT
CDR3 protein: CSVRTRGGSDTGELFF